Shown below are 13 T cell receptor beta chains from a single sample sequenced in a study of blood T cell repertoires in COVID-19. Some clones are missing from TCRdb's copy, which holds only in-frame ones; the method was immunoSEQ multiplex PCR. In the table there are about 250,000 clones, roughly 88% of which are singletons. The source material was peripheral blood. All receptors derive from a man older than 75 with acute or convalescent COVID-19.

CDR3: CASSQETGSSYNEQFF. DNA of the CDR3: TGTGCCAGCAGCCAAGAAACGGGTAGCTCCTACAATGAGCAGTTCTTC. The chain couples TRBV4-2 to TRBJ2-1; D uncertain. The CDR3 runs to 16 residues. The germline gives CDR1 LGHNA, CDR2 YNFKEQ. V lost 0 bases and J lost 0, with 9 bases in between.

This chain joins TRBV19 and TRBJ1-1; 7 bases align to TRBD1. Germline trimming cut 4 bases from V and 5 bases from J; bases unmatched to any gene: 10. The germline gives CDR1 LNHDA, CDR2 SQIVND (reference sequence). The CDR3 extends over 15 amino acids. DNA for the CDR3: TGTGCCAGTAGTACGGCCGTACAGGGGTGGACTGAAGCTTTCTTT. Its translation is CASSTAVQGWTEAFF.

Here the CDR3 DNA reads TGTGCCAGCAGTTACCGGGACATCTCCTACGAGCAGTACTTC. Residues: CASSYRDISYEQYF. V is TRBV6-5 and J is TRBJ2-7; D is possibly TRBD1 (6 bases). Trimming stripped 2 bases from V and 0 bases from J, with 8 bases between. CDR3 length: 14 residues. CDR1 is MNHEY, CDR2 SVGAGI, per germline.

This clone was detected once. The rearrangement joins TRBV12-3 or TRBV12-4 to TRBJ2-3; no clear D. Deletions cut 6 bases from V and 5 bases from J, with 9 bases between. The CDR3 totals 12 residues. Written as DNA, the CDR3 is TGTGCCAGCAGCCTTCTAGTAGATACGCAGTATTTT. Translating gives CASSLLVDTQYF.

As to this clone: This CDR3 is also generated by other DNA sequences in the sample. The gene calls are TRBV6-2 or TRBV6-3 and TRBJ2-7; D may be TRBD1 (5 bases). This CDR3 comprises 15 residues. CDR1 is MNHEY, CDR2 SVGEGT, per germline. Trimming removed 5 bases from V and 2 bases from J, with 16 bases in between. The CDR3 reads CASSPRAGFPYEQYF. The CDR3 bases are TGTGCCAGCAGTCCCAGGGCAGGCTTCCCCTACGAGCAGTACTTC.

The J gene is TRBJ2-1, the V gene TRBV6-2 or TRBV6-3; D gene uncertain. CDR3 length: 15 residues. V shed 6 bases and J shed 0 bases, with 12 bases lying between them. CDR1 is MNHEY, CDR2 SVGEGT, per germline. The chain's CDR3 is CASSRLGFSYNEQFF. CDR3 coding DNA: TGTGCCAGCAGCCGCCTGGGCTTCTCCTACAATGAGCAGTTCTTC.

The chain couples TRBV24-1 to TRBJ1-1, with 7 positions matching TRBD1. The CDR3 extends over 14 amino acids. The germline V gene encodes CDR1 KGHDR and CDR2 SFDVKD. Trimming removed 7 bases from V and 1 base from J; junction bases left unmatched: 5. CDR3 in amino acids: CATREGQKNTEAFF. For the CDR3, the DNA is TGTGCCACCAGGGAGGGACAGAAGAACACTGAAGCTTTCTTT.

The CDR3 bases are TGTGCCAGCAGTCCACAGGGGGGGGGCAATCAGCCCCAGCATTTT. Its translation: CASSPQGGGNQPQHF. The chain has TRBV7-2 and TRBJ1-5; 8 nucleotides line up with TRBD1. V lost 6 bases to trimming and J lost 2 bases; unmatched junction nucleotides: 6. The CDR3 has 15 amino acids. CDR1 SGHTA and CDR2 FQGNSA come from the germline V gene.

V is TRBV24-1 and J is TRBJ2-7; the D gene is possibly TRBD1 (6 bases). V was pared by 6 bases and J by 3 bases, with 20 bases between. The CDR3 has 16 amino acids. Germline values: CDR1 KGHDR, CDR2 SFDVKD. CDR3 protein: CATSSSGQGLVYEQYF. The DNA of the CDR3 is TGTGCCACCAGTTCCTCGGGGCAGGGGTTAGTCTACGAGCAGTACTTC.

The chain carries TRBV5-1 and TRBJ1-1; no clear D gene. The CDR3 has 15 amino acids. V dropped 3 bases and J dropped 0 bases, with 12 bases sitting between them. Germline V gives CDR1 SGHRS, CDR2 YFSETQ. CDR3 DNA sequence: TGCGCCAGCAGCTCCGAGGGTCTCATGAACACTGAAGCTTTCTTT. It encodes CASSSEGLMNTEAFF.

This chain links TRBV7-9 with TRBJ2-4, with D possibly being TRBD2 (6 bases). V lost 3 bases, J lost 9 bases, and 12 bases lay in between. From germline, CDR1 is SEHNR and CDR2 FQNEAQ (reference sequence). The CDR3 totals 13 residues. The CDR3 DNA follows: TGTGCCAGCAGCTTCGCTCAGGGAGGCATTCAGTACTTC. This encodes CASSFAQGGIQYF.

The V gene is TRBV7-3, the J gene TRBJ2-3; 9 bases fit TRBD2. Trimming removed 5 bases from V and 8 bases from J; junction bases left unmatched: 8. This CDR3 contains 14 residues. The germline gives CDR1 SGHTA, CDR2 FQGTGA. Here the CDR3 DNA reads TGTGCCAGCAGCCTGGGACTAGCTGGGGCTACGCAGTATTTT. This gives the protein CASSLGLAGATQYF.

J is TRBJ2-7 and V is TRBV7-9, with TRBD1 identical over 8 bases. V dropped 5 bases and J dropped 6; count of bases not matched to a gene: 6. Germline V gene sequence: CDR1 SEHNR, CDR2 FQNEAQ (reference sequence). The CDR3 length is 13 residues. The CDR3 reads CASSPRTGPEQYF. The CDR3 nucleotides read TGTGCCAGCAGCCCCAGGACAGGGCCCGAGCAGTACTTC. The full variable domain, with the rest looked up from reference TRBV7-9 and TRBJ2-7, is DTGVSQNPRHKITKRGQNVTFRCDPISEHNRLYWYRQTLGQGPEFLTYFQNEAQLEKSRLLSDRFSAERPKGSFSTLEIQRTEQGDSAMYLCASSPRTGPEQYFGPGTRLTVT.